This T cell receptor beta chain was profiled in a study of T cells in Graves' hyperthyroidism and ophthalmopathy. This clonotype was recorded many times. The antigen is not known. Trimming took 4 bases from V and 2 from J, leaving 11 bases between them. Germline V gene sequence: CDR1 SQVTM, CDR2 ANQGSEA. The CDR3 is made up of 13 amino acids. Exclusions: uncontrolled infection, other autoimmune disease, pregnancy, lactation. The CDR3 regions of TCR beta were amplified from RNA transcripts. The HTBI primer set served for first-round RT-PCR of the TCR CDR3. Via MiXCR, TCRdb re-called the multiplex PCR reads, giving one row per CDR3 protein. The table shows about 640,000 distinct CDR3 sequences, with roughly 14% occurring only once. Study-level points and caveats: In the blood, most expanded thyroid clonotypes above 0.001 appeared as well. Ophthalmopathy could be told apart from stable hyperthyroidism with a 13 V-J model.

The gene calls are TRBV29-1 and TRBJ2-5, with D possibly being TRBD1 (6 bases). This receptor was taken from a woman aged 45-65 years with Graves' ophthalmopathy. What was sequenced was blood. This CDR3 reads CSVGRGQQETQYF. DNA of the CDR3: TGCAGCGTTGGTCGGGGACAACAAGAGACCCAGTACTTC.